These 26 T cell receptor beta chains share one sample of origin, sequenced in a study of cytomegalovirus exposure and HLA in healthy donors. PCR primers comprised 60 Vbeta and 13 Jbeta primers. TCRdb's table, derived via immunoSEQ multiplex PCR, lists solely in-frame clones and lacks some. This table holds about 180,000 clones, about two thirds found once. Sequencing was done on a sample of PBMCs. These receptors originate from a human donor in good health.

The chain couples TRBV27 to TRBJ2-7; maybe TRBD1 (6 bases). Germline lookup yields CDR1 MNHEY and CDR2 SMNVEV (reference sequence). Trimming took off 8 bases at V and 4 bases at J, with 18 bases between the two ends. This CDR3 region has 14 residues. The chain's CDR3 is CASSTGAQGYEQYF. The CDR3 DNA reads TGTGCCAGCTCAACGGGCGCCCAGGGGTACGAGCAGTACTTC.

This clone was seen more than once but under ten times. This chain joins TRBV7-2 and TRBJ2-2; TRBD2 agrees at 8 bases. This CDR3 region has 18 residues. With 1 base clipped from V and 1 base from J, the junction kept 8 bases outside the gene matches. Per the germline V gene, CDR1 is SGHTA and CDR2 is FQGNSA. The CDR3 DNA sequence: TGTGCCAGCAGCTTAGTCGTTTCTAGCGGGCGGAACACCGGGGAGCTGTTTTTT. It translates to CASSLVVSSGRNTGELFF.

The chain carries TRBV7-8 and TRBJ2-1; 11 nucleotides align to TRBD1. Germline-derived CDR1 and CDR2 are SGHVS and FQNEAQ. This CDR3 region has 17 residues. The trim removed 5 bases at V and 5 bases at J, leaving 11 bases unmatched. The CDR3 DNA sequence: TGTGCCAGCAGCCCAATCGTCGGACAGGGGGCTGACAATGAGCAGTTCTTC. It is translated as CASSPIVGQGADNEQFF.

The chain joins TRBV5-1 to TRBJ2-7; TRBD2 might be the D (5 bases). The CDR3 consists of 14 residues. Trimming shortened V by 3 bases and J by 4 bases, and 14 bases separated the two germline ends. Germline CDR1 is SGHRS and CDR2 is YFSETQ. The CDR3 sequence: CASSWQRSQYEQYF. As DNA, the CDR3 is TGCGCCAGCAGCTGGCAGCGGAGCCAATACGAGCAGTACTTC.

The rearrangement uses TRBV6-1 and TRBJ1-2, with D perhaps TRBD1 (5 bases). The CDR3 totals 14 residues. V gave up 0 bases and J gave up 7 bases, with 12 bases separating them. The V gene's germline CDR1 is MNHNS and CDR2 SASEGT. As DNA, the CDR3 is TGTGCCAGCAGTGAAGCAGGAGGGGCGCGTGGCTACACCTTC. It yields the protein CASSEAGGARGYTF.

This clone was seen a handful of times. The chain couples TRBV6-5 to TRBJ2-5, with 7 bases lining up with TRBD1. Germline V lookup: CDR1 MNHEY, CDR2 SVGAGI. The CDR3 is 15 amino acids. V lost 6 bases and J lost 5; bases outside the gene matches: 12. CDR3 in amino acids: CASRQGIIASETQYF. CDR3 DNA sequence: TGTGCCAGCAGACAGGGGATTATCGCTAGTGAGACCCAGTACTTC.

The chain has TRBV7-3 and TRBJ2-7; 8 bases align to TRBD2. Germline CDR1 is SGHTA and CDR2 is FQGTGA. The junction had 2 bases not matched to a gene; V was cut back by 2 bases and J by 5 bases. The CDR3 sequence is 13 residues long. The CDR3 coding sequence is TGTGCCAGCAGCTTAGCGGGGGGAAACGAGCAGTACTTC. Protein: CASSLAGGNEQYF. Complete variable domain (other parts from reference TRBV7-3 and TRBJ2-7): GAGVSQTPSNKVTEKGKYVELRCDPISGHTALYWYRQSLGQGPEFLIYFQGTGAADDSGLPNDRFFAVRPEGSVSTLKIQRTERGDSAVYLCASSLAGGNEQYFGPGTRLTVT.

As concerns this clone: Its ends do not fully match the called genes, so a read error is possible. CDR3 sequence reads: CASTRTGGSLNTETFF. The CDR3 coding sequence is TGTGCCAGTACCAGGACAGGGGGCTCCTTGAACACTGAAACTTTCTTT. This chain uses TRBV19 with TRBJ1-1; TRBD1 matches at 11 bases. The CDR3 is 16 amino acids. Germline loops: CDR1 LNHDA, CDR2 SQIVND (reference sequence).

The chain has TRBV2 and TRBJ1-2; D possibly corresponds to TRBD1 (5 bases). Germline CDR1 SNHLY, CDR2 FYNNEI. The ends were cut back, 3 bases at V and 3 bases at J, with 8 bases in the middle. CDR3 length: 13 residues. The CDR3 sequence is CASSDDRDYGYTF. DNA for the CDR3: TGTGCCAGCAGTGACGACAGAGACTATGGCTACACCTTC.

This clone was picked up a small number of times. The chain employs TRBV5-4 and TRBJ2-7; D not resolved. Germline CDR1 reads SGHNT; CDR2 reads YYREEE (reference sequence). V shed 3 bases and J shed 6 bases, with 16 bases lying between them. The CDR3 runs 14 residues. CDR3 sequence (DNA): TGTGCCAGCAGCTCCCCAGGAATCGAGCCCGAGCAGTACTTC. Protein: CASSSPGIEPEQYF. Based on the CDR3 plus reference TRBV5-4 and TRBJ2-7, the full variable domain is ETGVTQSPTHLIKTRGQQVTLRCSSQSGHNTVSWYQQALGQGPQFIFQYYREEENGRGNFPPRFSGLQFPNYSSELNVNALELDDSALYLCASSSPGIEPEQYFGPGTRLTVT.

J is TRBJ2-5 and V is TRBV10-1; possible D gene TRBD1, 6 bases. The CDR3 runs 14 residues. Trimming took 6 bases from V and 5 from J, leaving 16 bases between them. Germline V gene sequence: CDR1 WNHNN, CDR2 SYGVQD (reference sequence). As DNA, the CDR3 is TGCGCCAGCAGCTCAGGGACATCGGGGGAGACCCAGTACTTC. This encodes CASSSGTSGETQYF.

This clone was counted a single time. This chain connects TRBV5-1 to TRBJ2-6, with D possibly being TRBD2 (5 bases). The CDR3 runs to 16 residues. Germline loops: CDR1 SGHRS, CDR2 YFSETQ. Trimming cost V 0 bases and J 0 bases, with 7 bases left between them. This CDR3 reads CASSLAGNSGANVLTF. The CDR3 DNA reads TGCGCCAGCAGCTTGGCCGGGAACTCTGGGGCCAACGTCCTGACTTTC.

This chain's CDR3 is CASSSGGPTYEQYF. CDR3 DNA sequence: TGTGCCAGCAGCTCGGGGGGGCCTACTTACGAGCAGTACTTC. The J gene is TRBJ2-5, the V gene TRBV5-4; TRBD2 aligns across 8 bases. The J call may not be correct, given that the DNA end is closer to TRBJ2-7. The CDR3 consists of 14 residues. CDR1 is SGHNT, CDR2 YYREEE, per germline (reference sequence).

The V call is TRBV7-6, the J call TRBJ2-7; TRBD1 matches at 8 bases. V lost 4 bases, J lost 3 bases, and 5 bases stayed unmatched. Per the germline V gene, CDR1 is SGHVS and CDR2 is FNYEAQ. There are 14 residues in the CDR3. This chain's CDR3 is CASSYGQGGYEQYF. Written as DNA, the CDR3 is TGTGCCAGCAGCTACGGACAGGGTGGCTACGAGCAGTACTTC.

CDR3 region: CASSQDGTGTNEKLFF. DNA for the CDR3: TGCGCCAGCAGCCAAGATGGGACAGGGACTAATGAAAAACTGTTTTTT. This chain uses TRBV4-1 with TRBJ1-4; 9 bases are a match to TRBD1. Germline V CDR1 and CDR2: MGHRA, YSYEKL. The CDR3 sequence is 16 residues long. V gave up 0 bases and J gave up 2 bases; unmatched junction bases: 1.

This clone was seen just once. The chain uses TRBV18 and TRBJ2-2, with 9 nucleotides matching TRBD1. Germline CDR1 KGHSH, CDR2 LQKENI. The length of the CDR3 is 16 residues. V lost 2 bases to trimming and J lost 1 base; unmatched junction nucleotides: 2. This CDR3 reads CASSPAGQGNTGELFF. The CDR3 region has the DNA TGTGCCAGCTCACCAGCGGGACAGGGGAACACCGGGGAGCTGTTTTTT.

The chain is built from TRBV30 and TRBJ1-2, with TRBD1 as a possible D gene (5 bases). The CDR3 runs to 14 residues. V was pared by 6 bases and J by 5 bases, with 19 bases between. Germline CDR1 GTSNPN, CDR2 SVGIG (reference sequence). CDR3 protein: CACRPGQGRYGYTF. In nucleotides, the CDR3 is TGTGCCTGCCGGCCCGGGCAGGGTAGGTATGGCTACACCTTC.

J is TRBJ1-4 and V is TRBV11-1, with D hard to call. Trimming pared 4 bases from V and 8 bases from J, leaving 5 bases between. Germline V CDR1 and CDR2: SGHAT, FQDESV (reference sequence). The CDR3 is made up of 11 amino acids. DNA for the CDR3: TGTGCCAGCAGCTCAGGAGAAAAACTGTTTTTT. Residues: CASSSGEKLFF.

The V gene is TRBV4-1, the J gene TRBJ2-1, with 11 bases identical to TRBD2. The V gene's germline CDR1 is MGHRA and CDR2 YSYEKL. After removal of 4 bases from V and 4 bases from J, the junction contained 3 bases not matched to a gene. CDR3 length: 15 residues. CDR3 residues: CASSLRLAGYNEQFF. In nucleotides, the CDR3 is TGCGCCAGCAGCCTTCGACTAGCGGGATACAATGAGCAGTTCTTC.

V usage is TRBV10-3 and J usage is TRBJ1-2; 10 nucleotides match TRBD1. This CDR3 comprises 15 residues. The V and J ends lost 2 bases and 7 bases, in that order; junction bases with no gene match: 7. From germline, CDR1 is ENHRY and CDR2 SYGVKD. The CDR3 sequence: CAISEATGGAAGYTF. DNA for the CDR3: TGTGCCATCAGTGAGGCGACAGGGGGCGCGGCTGGCTACACCTTC.

CDR3 sequence (DNA): TGCAGCGTTGAAAGGGGTATGAACACTGAAGCTTTCTTT. Residues: CSVERGMNTEAFF. V is TRBV29-1 and J is TRBJ1-1; a possible D gene is TRBD1 (5 bases). CDR1 is SQVTM, CDR2 ANQGSEA, per germline. V was shortened by 2 bases and J by 0 bases, with 7 bases between the two germline ends. The CDR3 runs 13 residues.

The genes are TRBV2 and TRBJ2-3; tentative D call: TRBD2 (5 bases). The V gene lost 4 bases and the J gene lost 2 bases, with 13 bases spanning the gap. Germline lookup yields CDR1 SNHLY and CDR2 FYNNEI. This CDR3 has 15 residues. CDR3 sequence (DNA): TGTGCCAGCAGTGCTAGCCAGGCGACCACAGATACGCAGTATTTT. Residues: CASSASQATTDTQYF.

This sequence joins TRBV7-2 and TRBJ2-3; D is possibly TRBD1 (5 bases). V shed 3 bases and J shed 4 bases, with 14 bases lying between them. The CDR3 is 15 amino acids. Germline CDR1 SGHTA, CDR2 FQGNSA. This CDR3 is CASSFMDNTADTQYF. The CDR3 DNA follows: TGTGCCAGCAGCTTCATGGACAACACAGCAGATACGCAGTATTTT. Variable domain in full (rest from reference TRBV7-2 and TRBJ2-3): GAGVSQSPSNKVTEKGKDVELRCDPISGHTALYWYRQSLGQGLEFLIYFQGNSAPDKSGLPSDRFSAERTGGSVSTLTIQRTQQEDSAVYLCASSFMDNTADTQYFGPGTRLTVL.

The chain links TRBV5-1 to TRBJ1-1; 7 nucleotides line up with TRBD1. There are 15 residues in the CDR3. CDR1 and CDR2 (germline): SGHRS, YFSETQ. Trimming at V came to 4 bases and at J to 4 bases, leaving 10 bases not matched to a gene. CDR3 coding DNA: TGCGCCAGCAGCACGGGACAGACGGGGACCACTGAAGCTTTCTTT. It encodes CASSTGQTGTTEAFF.

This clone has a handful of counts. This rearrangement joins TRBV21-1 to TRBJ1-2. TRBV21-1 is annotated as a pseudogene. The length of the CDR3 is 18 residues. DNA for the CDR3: TGTGCCAGCAGCAAAGTTTCATGCCCTTTAGTGTTGATCTGTGGCTACACCTTC. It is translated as CASSKVSCPLVLICGYTF.

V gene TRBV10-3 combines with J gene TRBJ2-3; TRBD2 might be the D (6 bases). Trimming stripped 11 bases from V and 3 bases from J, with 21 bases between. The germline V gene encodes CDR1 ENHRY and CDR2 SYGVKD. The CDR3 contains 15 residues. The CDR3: CAAGTPNYLTDTQYF. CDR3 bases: TGTGCCGCGGGGACCCCTAACTACCTTACAGATACGCAGTATTTT.